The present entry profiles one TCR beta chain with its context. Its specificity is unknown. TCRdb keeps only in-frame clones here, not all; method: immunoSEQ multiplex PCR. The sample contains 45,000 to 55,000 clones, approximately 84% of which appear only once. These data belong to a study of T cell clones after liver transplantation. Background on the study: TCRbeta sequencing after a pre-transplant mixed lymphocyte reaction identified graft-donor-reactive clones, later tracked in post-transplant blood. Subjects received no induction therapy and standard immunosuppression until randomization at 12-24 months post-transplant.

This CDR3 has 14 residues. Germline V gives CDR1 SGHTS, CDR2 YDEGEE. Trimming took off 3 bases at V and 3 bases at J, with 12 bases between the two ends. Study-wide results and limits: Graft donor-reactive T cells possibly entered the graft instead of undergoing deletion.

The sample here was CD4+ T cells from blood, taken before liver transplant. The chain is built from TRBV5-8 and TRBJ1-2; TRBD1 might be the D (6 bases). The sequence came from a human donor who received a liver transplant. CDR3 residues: CASSSRGYDYGYTF. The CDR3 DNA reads TGTGCCAGCAGCTCCAGGGGATACGACTATGGCTACACCTTC.